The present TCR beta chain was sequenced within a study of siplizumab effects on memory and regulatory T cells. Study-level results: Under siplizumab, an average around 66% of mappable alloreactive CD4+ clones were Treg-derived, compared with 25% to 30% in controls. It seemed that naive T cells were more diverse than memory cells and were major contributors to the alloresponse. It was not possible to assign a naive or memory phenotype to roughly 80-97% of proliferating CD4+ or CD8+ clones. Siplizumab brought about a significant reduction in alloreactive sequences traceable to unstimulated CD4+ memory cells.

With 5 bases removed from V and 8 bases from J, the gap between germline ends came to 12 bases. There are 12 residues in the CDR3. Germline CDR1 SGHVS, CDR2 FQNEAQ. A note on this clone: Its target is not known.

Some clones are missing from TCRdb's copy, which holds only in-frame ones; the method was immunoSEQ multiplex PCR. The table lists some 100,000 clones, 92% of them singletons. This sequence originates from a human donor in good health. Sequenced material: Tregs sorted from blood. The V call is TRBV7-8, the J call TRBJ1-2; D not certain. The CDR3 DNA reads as TGTGCCAGCAGCGATCGAGAGTGGGGCTACACCTTC. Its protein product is CASSDREWGYTF.